Following are 23 T cell receptor beta chains from one sample sequenced in a study of Ad26.COV2.S vaccination and SARS-CoV-2 variants. Measured with immunoSEQ multiplex PCR; TCRdb has only the in-frame clones, and not every one. The profile shows about 480,000 clones, 87% of them singletons. Treatment indicated: roughly 19 received Ad26.COV2.S at low or high dose, single or two shots; about 5 received placebo; per-sample allocation not given. On day 63 after the first injection, vaccine and placebo recipients gave samples. The sample was peripheral blood, taken in a trial of Ad26.COV2.S vaccine versus placebo. These receptors all come from a person between 18 and 60 years old who received the Ad26.COV2.S COVID-19 vaccine or a placebo.

The CDR3 reads CATCTLPGAPLHF. Here the CDR3 DNA reads TGTGCCACCTGCACCCTGCCAGGTGCTCCCCTCCACTTT. This sequence joins TRBV6-5 and TRBJ1-6, with no clear D. Germline V gene sequence: CDR1 MNHEY, CDR2 SVGAGI. V was clipped by 10 bases and J by 13 bases, with 20 bases between them. This CDR3 is built from 13 residues.

The table lists this clone with a count of one. This sequence joins TRBV6-5 and TRBJ1-1, with D uncertain. The CDR3 is made up of 15 amino acids. Germline CDR1 is MNHEY and CDR2 is SVGAGI. V gave up 7 bases and J gave up 0 bases, with 15 bases separating them. The CDR3 DNA follows: TGTGCCAGCAAGAAAGAGGCTCAGGTGAACACTGAAGCTTTCTTT. Translation: CASKKEAQVNTEAFF.

The chain carries TRBV30 and TRBJ2-6; D gene unclear. The CDR3 runs to 14 residues. Trimming removed 1 base from V and 4 bases from J, with 8 bases in between. Germline lookup yields CDR1 GTSNPN and CDR2 SVGIG (reference sequence). The CDR3 DNA sequence: TGTGCCTGGAGTGAGACTGCAGGGGCCAACGTCCTGACTTTC. Translating gives CAWSETAGANVLTF. Variable domain in full (rest from reference TRBV30 and TRBJ2-6): SQTIHQWPATLVQPVGSPLSLECTVEGTSNPNLYWYRQAAGRGLQLLFYSVGIGQISSEVPQNLSASRPQDRQFILSSKKLLLSDSGFYLCAWSETAGANVLTFGAGSRLTVL.

This clone was recorded once. The chain couples TRBV15 to TRBJ2-5; 9 positions agree with TRBD1. Germline CDR1 is LNHNV and CDR2 is YYDKDF (reference sequence). CDR3 length equals 15 residues. V was pared by 0 bases and J by 7 bases, with 6 bases of the junction left unmatched. CDR3 in amino acids: CATSRDRDRVGTQYF. The DNA of the CDR3 is TGTGCCACCAGCAGAGATAGGGACAGGGTGGGGACCCAGTACTTC.

CDR3 loop: CASSTMAGLNTEAFF. The CDR3 DNA sequence: TGTGCCAGTTCTACCATGGCAGGGCTGAACACTGAAGCTTTCTTT. The chain employs TRBV27 and TRBJ1-1; maybe TRBD1 (5 bases). The germline CDR1 and CDR2 sequences are MNHEY and SMNVEV (reference sequence). V dropped 9 bases and J dropped 0 bases, with 17 bases sitting between them. The CDR3 is 15 amino acids.

J is TRBJ2-1 and V is TRBV5-1, with D maybe TRBD2 (6 bases). Trimming removed 1 base at V and 5 bases at J, with 13 bases between. Germline lookup yields CDR1 SGHRS and CDR2 YFSETQ. The length of the CDR3 is 15 residues. CDR3 sequence: CASSLLARSNNEQFF. The DNA for the CDR3 is TGCGCCAGCAGCTTGCTAGCGAGAAGTAACAATGAGCAGTTCTTC.

The chain combines TRBV19 with TRBJ2-7, with a possible D match to TRBD2 (6 bases). The CDR3 sequence is 13 residues long. The V gene lost 7 bases and the J gene lost 7 bases, with 17 bases spanning the gap. CDR1 is LNHDA and CDR2 is SQIVND in the germline V gene (reference sequence). The CDR3 nucleotides read TGTGCCAGTACCGAAACCCCAGGGAGGGAGCAGTACTTC. Its protein product is CASTETPGREQYF. Full variable domain (remainder filled in from reference TRBV19 and TRBJ2-7): DGGITQSPKYLFRKEGQNVTLSCEQNLNHDAMYWYRQDPGQGLRLIYYSQIVNDFQKGDIAEGYSVSREKKESFPLTVTSAQKNPTAFYLCASTETPGREQYFGPGTRLTVT.

This clone appeared a single time. The chain is built from TRBV21-1 and TRBJ2-7; no DNA check was done on the table's D call, TRBD1. TRBV21-1 is classified as a pseudogene. The CDR3 extends over 15 amino acids. CDR3 nucleotides: TGTGCCAGCAGCAAAGGGACAGCTAAGGGCTACGAGCAGTACTTC. This encodes CASSKGTAKGYEQYF.

The chain employs TRBV5-6 and TRBJ2-3, with TRBD2 matching over 9 bases. The V gene's germline CDR1 is SGHDT and CDR2 YYEEEE. This CDR3 is built from 13 residues. Trimming at V came to 3 bases and at J to 6 bases, leaving 2 bases not matched to a gene. The CDR3 protein is CASSWREGDTQYF. The DNA for the CDR3 is TGTGCCAGCAGCTGGCGGGAGGGGGATACGCAGTATTTT.

This chain joins TRBV19 and TRBJ1-1; D gene ambiguous. The CDR3 runs 11 residues. The germline V gene encodes CDR1 LNHDA and CDR2 SQIVND (reference sequence). The V end lost 6 bases, the J end lost 1 base, and 3 bases lay between the germline ends. The CDR3 DNA is TGTGCCAGTAGATGGAACACTGAAGCTTTCTTT. Amino acids: CASRWNTEAFF.

The rearrangement joins TRBV20-1 to TRBJ2-1; D ambiguous. Germline V gene lookup returns CDR1 DFQATT and CDR2 SNEGSKA (reference sequence). The CDR3 covers 13 residues. The V and J ends lost 3 bases and 8 bases respectively, with 14 bases between them. In DNA, the CDR3 is TGCAGTGCTAGTCCCGTGGGGATCTATGAGCAGTTCTTC. Its protein product is CSASPVGIYEQFF.

As to this clone: Different DNA sequences within this sample yield the same CDR3. This chain uses TRBV11-2 with TRBJ2-7, with D unresolved. The V gene lost 1 base and the J gene lost 1 base, with 5 bases spanning the gap. Germline assignment: CDR1 SGHAT and CDR2 FQNNGV. The CDR3 is 13 residues long. The CDR3 reads CASSLGGSYEQYF. CDR3 coding DNA: TGTGCCAGCAGCTTAGGAGGATCCTACGAGCAGTACTTC.

The gene calls are TRBV29-1 and TRBJ2-1; D may be TRBD1 or TRBD2 (6 bases each). The CDR3 totals 11 residues. V dropped 6 bases and J dropped 10 bases, with 13 bases sitting between them. Germline assignment: CDR1 SQVTM and CDR2 ANQGSEA. CDR3 in amino acids: CSVAPGAEQFF. DNA of the CDR3: TGCAGCGTGGCGCCGGGGGCCGAGCAGTTCTTC.

This chain links TRBV16 with TRBJ1-2; the match to TRBD1 covers 7 bases. J gave up 2 bases and V 1 base, and 7 bases lay outside the gene matches. The CDR3 has 16 residues. Germline values: CDR1 KGHSY, CDR2 FQNENV. This CDR3 is CASSQYWEGANYGYTF. Here the CDR3 DNA reads TGTGCCAGCAGCCAATATTGGGAGGGGGCGAACTATGGCTACACCTTC.

To note about this clone: This same CDR3 is encoded by further DNA sequences in the sample. The V call is TRBV20-1, the J call TRBJ2-7; the D is unclear. V lost 3 bases to trimming and J lost 2 bases, with 5 bases between them. The CDR3 is 11 amino acids. The germline V gene encodes CDR1 DFQATT and CDR2 SNEGSKA (reference sequence). CDR3 amino acids: CSARDTYEQYF. DNA of the CDR3: TGCAGTGCTAGGGATACCTACGAGCAGTACTTC.

The V gene is TRBV5-4, the J gene TRBJ2-1, with TRBD1 matching over 7 bases. Germline values: CDR1 SGHNT, CDR2 YYREEE (reference sequence). This CDR3 contains 15 residues. V dropped 4 bases and J dropped 8; count of bases not matched to a gene: 12. The CDR3 is CASSPSQTGSHEQFF. The DNA of the CDR3 is TGTGCCAGCAGCCCTTCTCAGACAGGGTCCCATGAGCAGTTCTTC.

The chain employs TRBV7-9 and TRBJ2-5; D not resolved. The germline CDR1 and CDR2 sequences are SEHNR and FQNEAQ (reference sequence). Trimming removed 7 bases at V and 0 bases at J, with 9 bases between. This CDR3 comprises 13 residues. As DNA, the CDR3 is TGTGCCAGCAAAAGAGGCTACCAAGAGACCCAGTACTTC. Protein sequence: CASKRGYQETQYF.

This chain connects TRBV28 to TRBJ1-5, with D hard to call. The V gene's germline CDR1 is MDHEN and CDR2 SYDVKM. The CDR3 runs to 16 residues. Trimming removed 6 bases at V and 1 base at J, with 16 bases between. CDR3 residues: CASRGPGHRSNQPQHF. CDR3 nucleotides: TGTGCCAGCAGGGGCCCGGGCCACCGGAGCAATCAGCCCCAGCATTTT.

This chain links TRBV28 with TRBJ2-7; the D is unclear. Germline V gene sequence: CDR1 MDHEN, CDR2 SYDVKM. The CDR3 totals 12 residues. V was trimmed by 10 bases and J by 5 bases, leaving 15 bases between them. The CDR3 nucleotides are TGTGCCACCACACCCAGTTCCCACGAGCAGTACTTC. It is translated as CATTPSSHEQYF. Supplemented by reference TRBV28 and TRBJ2-7, the full variable domain reads DVKVTQSSRYLVKRTGEKVFLECVQDMDHENMFWYRQDPGLGLRLIYFSYDVKMKEKGDIPEGYSVSREKKERFSLILESASTNQTSMYLCATTPSSHEQYFGPGTRLTVT.

This chain uses TRBV28 with TRBJ2-3, with a weak D call TRBD2 (6 bases). Trimming took off 5 bases at V and 1 base at J, with 10 bases between the two ends. This CDR3 contains 14 residues. Germline V gene lookup returns CDR1 MDHEN and CDR2 SYDVKM. CDR3 in DNA: TGTGCCAGCAGTGGTAGCGGACGCACAGATACGCAGTATTTT. It translates to CASSGSGRTDTQYF.

This chain links TRBV5-6 with TRBJ2-2; 10 positions agree with TRBD2. The CDR3 runs to 17 residues. V lost 2 bases, J lost 1 base, and 5 bases stayed unmatched. Germline CDR1 SGHDT, CDR2 YYEEEE. CDR3 coding DNA: TGTGCCAGCAGCTTCCGGACTAGCGGAGAGAACACCGGGGAGCTGTTTTTT. This codes for CASSFRTSGENTGELFF.

V is TRBV4-2 and J is TRBJ1-2, with D uncertain. Germline-derived CDR1 and CDR2 are LGHNA and YNFKEQ. This CDR3 has 15 amino acids. V lost 0 bases and J 3 bases, leaving 11 bases between the germline ends. The DNA of the CDR3 is TGTGCCAGCAGCCAAGATGCTGGGCCAGACTATGGCTACACCTTC. It is translated as CASSQDAGPDYGYTF.

The table lists this clone with a count of one. This sequence joins TRBV6-2 or TRBV6-3 and TRBJ2-7, with D unclear. Per germline, CDR1 MNHEY and CDR2 SVGEGT. This CDR3 contains 13 residues. The V end was cut by 4 bases, the J end by 9 bases, with 16 bases between. CDR3 region: CASSLQPLGRQYF. CDR3 sequence (DNA): TGTGCCAGCAGTTTACAGCCTCTGGGCAGGCAGTACTTC.